This TCR beta chain was recorded in a study of OX40 agonist ivuxolimab in advanced cancers. Sequencing used immunoSEQ multiplex PCR; TCRdb keeps in-frame clones, though not all of them. The data hold roughly 35,000 clones, with about 81% observed a single time. The V end was cut by 2 bases, the J end by 4 bases, with 12 bases between. The CDR3 covers 15 residues. Germline V gene sequence: CDR1 SGHTA, CDR2 FQGNSA. The sequences come from CD4+ or CD8+ T cells sorted from blood, collected in a trial of the OX40 agonist ivuxolimab. The gene calls are TRBV7-2 and TRBJ2-1; unclear D gene. This clonotype originated in an adult with an advanced solid tumor such as melanoma, head and neck, liver or kidney cancer. DNA for the CDR3: TGTGCCAGCAGCTTAACCCCTTACCTGTACAATGAGCAGTTCTTC. Its protein product is CASSLTPYLYNEQFF.